These 32 T cell receptor beta chains share one sample of origin, sequenced in a study of blood T cells in healthy people across ages. The authors ran a second PCR of roughly 7 to 11 cycles using a sample-barcoded 5' primer and a J-beta primer mix. TCRdb used MiXCR to reprocess the 5' RACE reads, holding one entry per CDR3 protein. This table holds around 600,000 distinct CDR3 sequences, 47% found once. The sequenced sample consisted of blood. The source of these receptors is an elderly man in good health.

This clonotype was seen only a few times. The chain uses TRBV27 and TRBJ2-1; D may be TRBD1 (6 bases). The CDR3 consists of 16 residues. V was trimmed by 3 bases and J by 4 bases, leaving 16 bases between them. Germline loops: CDR1 MNHEY, CDR2 SMNVEV (reference sequence). CDR3 nucleotides: TGTGCCAGCAGTTTTTCTGCGACAGGAAAATACAATGAGCAGTTCTTC. Encoded protein: CASSFSATGKYNEQFF.

Here the CDR3 DNA reads TGCGCCAGCAACTACGGGACCGAGGGGAATGAGCAGTTCTTC. As protein: CASNYGTEGNEQFF. The gene calls are TRBV5-1 and TRBJ2-1; D is possibly TRBD1 or TRBD2 (5 bases each). Germline loops: CDR1 SGHRS, CDR2 YFSETQ. The length of the CDR3 is 14 residues. Trimming shortened V by 6 bases and J by 7 bases, and 17 bases separated the two germline ends.

This chain uses TRBV7-2 with TRBJ2-4; D may be TRBD1 or TRBD2 (5 bases each). The J call could be wrong; TRBJ2-7 is a better fit for the DNA end. Germline V gene sequence: CDR1 SGHTA, CDR2 FQGNSA. The CDR3 contains 15 residues. The CDR3 region has the DNA TGTGCCAGCAGCTCCGGCCAGACAAGTGGGGGCGAGCAGTACTTC. Translation: CASSSGQTSGGEQYF.

The rearrangement uses TRBV29-1 and TRBJ2-3; D perhaps matches TRBD2 (7 bases). Germline V lookup: CDR1 SQVTM, CDR2 ANQGSEA. Trimming cost V 4 bases and J 2 bases, with 10 bases left between them. The CDR3 has 13 amino acids. In DNA, the CDR3 is TGCAGCGTTGTAGGGGGGGTCACAGATACGCAGTATTTT. Its protein is CSVVGGVTDTQYF.

The chain joins TRBV20-1 to TRBJ1-4, with 7 bases fitting TRBD1. This CDR3 has 15 amino acids. Germline CDR1 and CDR2: DFQATT and SNEGSKA (reference sequence). The ends lost 3 bases at V and 3 bases at J; junction bases unmatched: 7. CDR3 in DNA: TGCAGTGCTAGGGACCCCGGGACAGCTAATGAAAAACTGTTTTTT. It is translated as CSARDPGTANEKLFF.

The genes are TRBV12-3 or TRBV12-4 and TRBJ1-5, with D possibly TRBD1 on 5 matching bases. The CDR3 spans 15 residues. V shed 4 bases and J shed 1 base, with 11 bases lying between them. The DNA of the CDR3 is TGTGCCAGCAGTTCGCAGGGATTAAGCAATCAGCCCCAGCATTTT. It codes for CASSSQGLSNQPQHF.

Details on this clonotype: A much larger clone differs from this one at a single base, so this may be a read error. The CDR3 reads CASSYARGIDTEAFF. As DNA, the CDR3 is TGTGCCAGCAGTTACGCGAGGGGGATCGACACTGAAGCTTTCTTT. The J gene is TRBJ1-1, the V gene TRBV6-5; D is possibly TRBD1 (6 bases). The CDR3 consists of 15 residues. The germline gives CDR1 MNHEY, CDR2 SVGAGI. The ends were cut back, 2 bases at V and 3 bases at J, with 13 bases in the middle.

The CDR3 nucleotides are TGCAGTGCTAGAGATCATGACTCTAGCTCCTACAATGAGCAGTTCTTC. This gives the protein CSARDHDSSSYNEQFF. The rearrangement links TRBV20-1 to TRBJ2-1; D is unclear. The CDR3 extends over 16 amino acids. The germline V and J ends were trimmed by 0 bases and 0 bases, with 12 bases remaining between them. CDR1 and CDR2 from the germline V gene are DFQATT and SNEGSKA (reference sequence).

This clonotype showed up many times. This sequence joins TRBV20-1 and TRBJ2-3; the match to TRBD2 covers 11 bases. The CDR3 covers 14 residues. Germline assignment: CDR1 DFQATT and CDR2 SNEGSKA (reference sequence). The trim removed 3 bases at V and 3 bases at J, leaving 2 bases unmatched. In DNA, the CDR3 is TGCAGTGCTAGGGTAGCGGGAGGGACAGATACGCAGTATTTT. Amino acid sequence: CSARVAGGTDTQYF.

This clonotype was detected many times. CDR3 bases: TGTGCCAGCAGCCGGACCCAGGGCGGGGGGACCTTCGAGCAGTACTTC. Its protein product is CASSRTQGGGTFEQYF. The chain links TRBV6-6 to TRBJ2-7; 8 nucleotides agree with TRBD2. The CDR3 covers 16 residues. V trimming: 6 bases; J trimming: 6 bases; junction bases outside the gene matches: 16. CDR1 is MNHNY and CDR2 is SVGAGI in the germline V gene (reference sequence).

The chain links TRBV20-1 to TRBJ1-6, with D perhaps TRBD1 (6 bases). The CDR3 is 13 amino acids. Looked up from germline, CDR1 is DFQATT and CDR2 is SNEGSKA (reference sequence). The ends were cut back, 2 bases at V and 11 bases at J, with 13 bases in the middle. The CDR3 region is CSARLQGTAPLHF. CDR3 nucleotides: TGCAGTGCTAGATTGCAGGGGACGGCACCCCTCCACTTT.

The chain links TRBV5-1 to TRBJ1-2, with 7 bases fitting TRBD1. The germline gives CDR1 SGHRS, CDR2 YFSETQ. The CDR3 is made up of 15 amino acids. Trimming removed 4 bases from V and 0 bases from J; junction bases left unmatched: 6. The CDR3 is CASSGGQPTNYGYTF. The CDR3 DNA is TGCGCCAGCAGCGGGGGACAGCCTACTAACTATGGCTACACCTTC.

This clonotype was counted once. The V gene is TRBV6-2 or TRBV6-3, the J gene TRBJ2-4; D might be TRBD2 (6 bases). The DNA matches TRBJ2-7 better at its end, which makes the J call doubtful. Germline lookup yields CDR1 MNHEY and CDR2 SVGEGT. CDR3 length: 16 residues. CDR3 sequence: CASSYRGGNQIYEQYF. DNA of the CDR3: TGTGCCAGCAGTTACCGTGGGGGGAATCAAATCTACGAGCAGTACTTC.

V gene TRBV7-9 combines with J gene TRBJ2-3, with D perhaps assigned TRBD1 or TRBD2 (6 bases each). Germline V lookup: CDR1 SEHNR, CDR2 FQNEAQ (reference sequence). CDR3 length equals 16 residues. Trimming pared 1 base from V and 8 bases from J, leaving 19 bases between. The DNA of the CDR3 is TGTGCCAGCAGCTTAGGAAGCCCCCTAGGGGGGAGTACGCAGTATTTT. It encodes CASSLGSPLGGSTQYF. Filled out from reference TRBV7-9 and TRBJ2-3, the complete variable domain reads DTGVSQNPRHKITKRGQNVTFRCDPISEHNRLYWYRQTLGQGPEFLTYFQNEAQLEKSRLLSDRFSAERPKGSFSTLEIQRTEQGDSAMYLCASSLGSPLGGSTQYFGPGTRLTVL.

V and J are TRBV7-8 and TRBJ1-3; D gene uncertain. V dropped 2 bases and J dropped 0 bases, with 20 bases sitting between them. CDR3 length: 19 residues. Germline V gives CDR1 SGHVS, CDR2 FQNEAQ. CDR3 residues: CASSLTGEGLVSSGNTIYF. The CDR3 DNA follows: TGTGCCAGCAGCTTAACGGGAGAGGGTCTGGTCTCCTCTGGAAACACCATATATTTT.

This chain joins TRBV6-2 or TRBV6-3 and TRBJ2-2; D remains ambiguous. The germline CDR1 and CDR2 sequences are MNHEY and SVGEGT. This CDR3 has 13 residues. The germline V and J ends were trimmed by 2 bases and 6 bases, with 7 bases remaining between them. The CDR3 DNA reads TGTGCCAGCAGTTACAGGGCTGCCGGGGAGCTGTTTTTT. Translation gives CASSYRAAGELFF.

Remarks on this clonotype: A much bigger clone sits one base away, suggesting this may be a read error. This CDR3 is CASSYAGGQDYGYTF. As DNA, the CDR3 is TGTGCCAGCAGTTACGCGGGGGGGCAGGACTATGGCTACACCTTC. This chain uses TRBV6-6 with TRBJ1-2, with D possibly matching TRBD1 (6 bases). CDR3 length: 15 amino acids. The germline V gene encodes CDR1 MNHNY and CDR2 SVGAGI (reference sequence). V was shortened by 2 bases and J by 3 bases, with 13 bases between the two germline ends.

This clonotype was seen more than once but under ten times. J is TRBJ1-1 and V is TRBV20-1, with a possible D match to TRBD1 (6 bases). This CDR3 region has 14 residues. V dropped 0 bases and J dropped 4 bases, with 12 bases sitting between them. Looked up from germline, CDR1 is DFQATT and CDR2 is SNEGSKA (reference sequence). CDR3 coding DNA: TGCAGTGCTAGAGAAGGGGGGTCGAGCACTGAAGCTTTCTTT. The encoded protein is CSAREGGSSTEAFF.

The V and J genes are TRBV30 and TRBJ1-5; D uncertain. Germline-derived CDR1 and CDR2 are GTSNPN and SVGIG (reference sequence). This CDR3 has 13 residues. Between the trimmed V and J ends, which lost 1 base and 7 bases, there was a span of 11 bases. This CDR3 is CAWSESGEQPQHF. CDR3 nucleotides: TGTGCCTGGAGTGAAAGCGGAGAGCAGCCCCAGCATTTT.

The chain joins TRBV9 to TRBJ2-1; D is undetermined. The germline V gene encodes CDR1 SGDLS and CDR2 YYNGEE. This CDR3 comprises 15 residues. V lost 3 bases to trimming and J lost 1 base, with 11 bases between them. Here the CDR3 reads CASSDGTASYNEQFF. CDR3 in DNA: TGTGCCAGCAGCGATGGTACAGCGTCCTACAATGAGCAGTTCTTC.

The gene calls are TRBV29-1 and TRBJ2-7, with 12 positions matching TRBD2. Germline-derived CDR1 and CDR2 are SQVTM and ANQGSEA. The CDR3 spans 13 residues. Germline trimming cut 5 bases from V and 6 bases from J; bases unmatched to any gene: 5. In nucleotides, the CDR3 is TGCAGCGTTCTAGCGGGAGGGCACGGCGAGCAGTACTTC. Residues: CSVLAGGHGEQYF.

Notes on this clonotype: This may be a read error, as it is one base from a much larger clone. The chain combines TRBV6-6 with TRBJ1-1; 7 bases match TRBD1. Germline CDR1 reads MNHNY; CDR2 reads SVGAGI (reference sequence). J was trimmed by 5 bases and V by 5 bases; bases with no gene match: 11. This CDR3 has 15 amino acids. CDR3: CASSRPRQGKTEAFF. The CDR3 DNA is TGTGCCAGCAGTCGGCCGAGACAGGGAAAAACTGAAGCTTTCTTT.

J is TRBJ1-1 and V is TRBV12-3 or TRBV12-4; 7 positions agree with TRBD1. The CDR3 consists of 15 residues. Germline trimming cut 1 base from V and 11 bases from J; bases unmatched to any gene: 13. Here the CDR3 reads CASSLVNVLGTAAFF. The CDR3 DNA follows: TGTGCCAGCAGTTTAGTTAATGTCTTAGGGACAGCCGCTTTCTTT.

This clonotype has a single count. A much larger clonotype is one base distant, so this may be a read error. The chain is built from TRBV6-5 and TRBJ2-5, with a possible D match to TRBD2 (6 bases). Germline V CDR1 and CDR2: MNHEY, SVGAGI. The length of the CDR3 is 14 residues. V was clipped by 0 bases and J by 4 bases, with 9 bases between them. CDR3 loop: CASSYSRGGETQYF. DNA for the CDR3: TGTGCCAGCAGTTACTCGAGGGGAGGAGAGACCCAGTACTTC.

This sequence joins TRBV5-1 and TRBJ1-4; 12 positions match TRBD1. The germline V gene encodes CDR1 SGHRS and CDR2 YFSETQ. CDR3 size: 18 residues. V lost 0 bases, J lost 5 bases, and 8 bases stayed unmatched. DNA for the CDR3: TGCGCCAGCAGCTTGGACGGGACAGGGGGCTTACTCAATGAAAAACTGTTTTTT. Its protein is CASSLDGTGGLLNEKLFF.

This clonotype was seen many times. The CDR3 nucleotides are TGTGCCAGCAGTCCCGGACAGGACTATGGCTACACCTTC. Translated: CASSPGQDYGYTF. V and J are TRBV18 and TRBJ1-2, with 7 bases that match TRBD1. This CDR3 is built from 13 residues. Germline V gene data show CDR1 as KGHSH and CDR2 as LQKENI. V trimming: 8 bases; J trimming: 3 bases; junction bases outside the gene matches: 6.

This clonotype was counted between two and nine times. This sequence joins TRBV7-2 and TRBJ2-7; no reliable D call. The end of the DNA aligns better with TRBJ2-5, so the J call may be wrong. The CDR3 loop spans 13 amino acids. Looked up from germline, CDR1 is SGHTA and CDR2 is FQGNSA. This chain's CDR3 is CASSRTLKETQYF. Here the CDR3 DNA reads TGTGCCAGCAGCCGGACCCTAAAAGAGACCCAGTACTTC.

The J gene is TRBJ2-1, the V gene TRBV9; perhaps TRBD1 as D (5 bases). The CDR3 sequence is 13 residues long. The germline V gene has CDR1 SGDLS and CDR2 YYNGEE. The ends were cut back, 3 bases at V and 5 bases at J, with 9 bases in the middle. CDR3 nucleotide sequence: TGTGCCAGCAGCGAGGGGTCTAACAATGAGCAGTTCTTC. It encodes CASSEGSNNEQFF.

V and J are TRBV20-1 and TRBJ2-5, with TRBD1 matching 9 bases. CDR3 length: 15 amino acids. The ends lost 0 bases at V and 4 bases at J; junction bases unmatched: 6. Germline V CDR1 and CDR2: DFQATT, SNEGSKA (reference sequence). The CDR3 DNA reads as TGCAGTGCTAGAGATCGGACAGGGGCCCCAGAGACCCAGTACTTC. This codes for CSARDRTGAPETQYF.

The chain uses TRBV5-1 and TRBJ2-1; TRBD2 aligns across 7 bases. Near its end, the DNA agrees better with TRBJ2-7, so the J call may be wrong. The CDR3 spans 16 residues. CDR1 and CDR2 (germline): SGHRS, YFSETQ. CDR3 bases: TGCGCCAGCAGCGCTCGGGAGGCTGTTGGCTACAATGAGCAGTACTTC. It yields the protein CASSAREAVGYNEQYF.

This clonotype was counted ten times or more. The chain is built from TRBV7-9 and TRBJ1-1; a possible D gene is TRBD1 (6 bases). CDR1 is SEHNR, CDR2 FQNEAQ, per germline (reference sequence). V was shortened by 1 base and J by 1 base, with 16 bases between the two germline ends. The CDR3 runs 17 residues. The CDR3 loop is CASSLGTDSRWNTEAFF. The CDR3 region has the DNA TGTGCCAGCAGCTTAGGCACGGACAGCCGATGGAACACTGAAGCTTTCTTT.

This clonotype has only a few counts. The chain recombines TRBV29-1 with TRBJ2-3, with 9 bases that match TRBD2. The germline CDR1 and CDR2 sequences are SQVTM and ANQGSEA. The CDR3 is 13 amino acids. The ends lost 7 bases at V and 1 base at J; junction bases unmatched: 3. This CDR3 reads CSAERGGTDTQYF. As DNA, the CDR3 is TGCAGCGCCGAGCGGGGGGGCACAGATACGCAGTATTTT.